The present TCR beta chain was sequenced within a study of cytomegalovirus exposure and HLA in healthy donors. Study summary: The 130 or so validation repertoires, a later analysis reported, used the same platform as the approximately 730 repertoires from the first cohort.

Method: immunoSEQ multiplex PCR; TCRdb's copy keeps in-frame clones and lacks some. The sample consists of some 130,000 clones, 70% to 85% of them appearing once. Germline lookup yields CDR1 SGHRS and CDR2 YFSETQ. V dropped 2 bases and J dropped 2 bases, with 8 bases sitting between them. The length of the CDR3 is 14 residues. The J gene is TRBJ2-1, the V gene TRBV5-1; D is unresolved. The TCR comes from a man aged 25-45 years in good health and CMV-seropositive. Sequenced input: PBMCs. The CDR3 nucleotides read TGCGCCAGCAGCTTCAGGTTTACCTACAATGAGCAGTTCTTC. It translates to CASSFRFTYNEQFF. Full variable domain (remainder filled in from reference TRBV5-1 and TRBJ2-1): KAGVTQTPRYLIKTRGQQVTLSCSPISGHRSVSWYQQTPGQGLQFLFEYFSETQRNKGNFPGRFSGRQFSNSRSEMNVSTLELGDSALYLCASSFRFTYNEQFFGPGTRLTVL.